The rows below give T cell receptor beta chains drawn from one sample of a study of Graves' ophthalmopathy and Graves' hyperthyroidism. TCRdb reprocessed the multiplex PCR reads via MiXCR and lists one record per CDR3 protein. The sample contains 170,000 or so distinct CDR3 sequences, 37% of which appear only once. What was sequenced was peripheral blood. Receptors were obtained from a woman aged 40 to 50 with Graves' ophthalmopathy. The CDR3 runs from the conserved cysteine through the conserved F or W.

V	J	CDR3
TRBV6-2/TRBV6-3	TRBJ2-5	CASRADRRGPQETQYF
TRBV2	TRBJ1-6	CATKGTGGNSPLHF
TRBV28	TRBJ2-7	CASSLSMGPGEQYF
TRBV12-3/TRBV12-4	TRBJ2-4	CASRPPASGRNIQYF
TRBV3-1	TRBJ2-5	CASSQAGSLTETQYF
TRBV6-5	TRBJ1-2	CASRQDRTIYGYTF
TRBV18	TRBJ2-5	CASSSEGQGSETQYF
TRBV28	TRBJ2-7	CASSFSSRGYEQYF
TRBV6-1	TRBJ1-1	CASSATGGTEAFF
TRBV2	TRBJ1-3	CASRAFRDRGGNTIYF
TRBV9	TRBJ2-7	CASSVGTGLREQYF
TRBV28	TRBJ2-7	CASSSWKGSYEQYF
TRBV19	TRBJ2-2	CASSMIEGNTGELFF
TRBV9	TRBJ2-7	CASSVAAGDGSEQYF
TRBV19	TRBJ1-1	CASSIKTDTEAFF
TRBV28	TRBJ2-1	CASSLLAGGYNEQFF
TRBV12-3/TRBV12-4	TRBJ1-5	CASLWGGSNQPQHF
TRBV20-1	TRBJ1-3	CSARDFASPGNTIYF
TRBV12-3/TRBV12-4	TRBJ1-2	CASTLSESYGYTF
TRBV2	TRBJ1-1	CASSELPPRALNTEAFF
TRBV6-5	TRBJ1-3	CASSFPGSGNTIYF
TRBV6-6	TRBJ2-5	CASRIAGAPGETQYF